The text below deals with one T cell receptor (beta chain). This sample is part of a study of blood T cell repertoires in COVID-19. As for the study in general: Sites in the United States, Italy and Spain provided acute and convalescent COVID-19 samples. T cells, B-cell-depleted T cells, or PBMCs provided the cDNA or gDNA that served as material.

How the authors handled the data: Reference gene primer amplification gave nucleated cell count estimates. Sequencing used immunoSEQ multiplex PCR; TCRdb keeps in-frame clones, though not all of them. The DNA gave D and trimming, while V, J and clone size come from that table. This sample has about 380,000 clones; approximately 77% occur once, and the top ten carry roughly 1.1%. CDR1 and CDR2 from the germline V gene are WNHNN and SYGVQD (reference sequence). The V segment lost 3 bases and the J segment 3 bases; nucleotides outside the gene matches: 6. The CDR3 covers 15 residues. The clonotype comes from a human donor with acute or convalescent COVID-19. The donor label of this sample is uncertain. The chain uses TRBV10-1 and TRBJ2-7, with 9 positions matching TRBD1. Source material: peripheral blood. CDR3 sequence: CASSDSGQGVYEQYF. The CDR3 region has the DNA TGCGCCAGCAGTGACTCGGGACAGGGCGTCTACGAGCAGTACTTC.